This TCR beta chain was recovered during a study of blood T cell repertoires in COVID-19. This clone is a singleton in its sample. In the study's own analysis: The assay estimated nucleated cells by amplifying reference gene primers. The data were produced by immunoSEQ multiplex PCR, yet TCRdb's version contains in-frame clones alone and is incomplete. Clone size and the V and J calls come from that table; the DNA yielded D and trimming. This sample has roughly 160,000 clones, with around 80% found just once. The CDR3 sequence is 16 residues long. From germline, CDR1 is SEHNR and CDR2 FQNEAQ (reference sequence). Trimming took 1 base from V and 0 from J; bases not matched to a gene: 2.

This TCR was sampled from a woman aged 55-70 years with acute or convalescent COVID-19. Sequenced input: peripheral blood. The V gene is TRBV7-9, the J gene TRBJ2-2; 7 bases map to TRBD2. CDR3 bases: TGTGCCAGCAGCTTAGAAGGGAGGGCGAACACCGGGGAGCTGTTTTTT. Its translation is CASSLEGRANTGELFF. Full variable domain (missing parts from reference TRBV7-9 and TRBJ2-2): DTGVSQNPRHKITKRGQNVTFRCDPISEHNRLYWYRQTLGQGPEFLTYFQNEAQLEKSRLLSDRFSAERPKGSFSTLEIQRTEQGDSAMYLCASSLEGRANTGELFFGEGSRLTVL.